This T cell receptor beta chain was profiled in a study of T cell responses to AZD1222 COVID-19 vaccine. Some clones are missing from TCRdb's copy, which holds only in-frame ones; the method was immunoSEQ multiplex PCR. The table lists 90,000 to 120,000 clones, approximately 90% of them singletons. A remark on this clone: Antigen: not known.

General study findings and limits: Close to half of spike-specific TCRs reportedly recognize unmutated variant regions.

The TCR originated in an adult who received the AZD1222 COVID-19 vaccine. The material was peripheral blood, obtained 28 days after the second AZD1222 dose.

The DNA of the CDR3 is TGTGCCAGCAACGCAGGGGCGAGCACTGAAGCTTTCTTT. Translation gives CASNAGASTEAFF. The gene calls are TRBV7-9 and TRBJ1-1; TRBD1 might be the D (6 bases). Trimming took 7 bases from V and 4 from J, leaving 13 bases between them. The germline V gene has CDR1 SEHNR and CDR2 FQNEAQ (reference sequence). The CDR3 sequence is 13 residues long. Full variable domain (remainder filled in from reference TRBV7-9 and TRBJ1-1): DTGVSQNPRHKITKRGQNVTFRCDPISEHNRLYWYRQTLGQGPEFLTYFQNEAQLEKSRLLSDRFSAERPKGSFSTLEIQRTEQGDSAMYLCASNAGASTEAFFGQGTRLTVV.